Below are 27 T cell receptor beta chains sequenced from a single sample in a study of T cells in Graves' hyperthyroidism and ophthalmopathy. Amplification of TCR beta CDR3 regions was performed using RNA transcripts as template. The HTBI primer set drove a first-round RT-PCR of the TCR CDR3. A single record per CDR3 protein comes from TCRdb applying MiXCR to the multiplex PCR reads. Here the sample spans about 480,000 distinct CDR3 sequences, around 14% being singletons. The material sequenced was blood. These receptor sequences come from a woman younger than 30 with Graves' hyperthyroidism.

The V and J genes are TRBV27 and TRBJ2-7; no clear D. The CDR3 is 14 residues long. Deletions cut 10 bases from V and 5 bases from J, with 21 bases between. Looked up from germline, CDR1 is MNHEY and CDR2 is SMNVEV (reference sequence). CDR3 in amino acids: CATPPLLGRDEQYV. As DNA, the CDR3 is TGTGCCACGCCCCCCCTTCTAGGTCGGGACGAGCAGTACGTC.

This clonotype was counted a few times. The rearrangement joins TRBV30 to TRBJ2-7; TRBD2 matches 8 bases. Germline assignment: CDR1 GTSNPN and CDR2 SVGIG (reference sequence). CDR3 length: 13 residues. Trimming removed 2 bases from V and 4 bases from J; junction bases left unmatched: 4. The CDR3 DNA follows: TGTGCCTGGAGTCTGGCTAGCGGGTACGAGCAGTACTTC. Translated: CAWSLASGYEQYF. Filled out from reference TRBV30 and TRBJ2-7, the complete variable domain reads SQTIHQWPATLVQPVGSPLSLECTVEGTSNPNLYWYRQAAGRGLQLLFYSVGIGQISSEVPQNLSASRPQDRQFILSSKKLLLSDSGFYLCAWSLASGYEQYFGPGTRLTVT.

This clonotype has a count of ten or more. V gene TRBV29-1 combines with J gene TRBJ1-2; 11 bases match TRBD1. Unmatched junction bases numbered 4, after V lost 0 bases and J lost 7 bases. Looked up from germline, CDR1 is SQVTM and CDR2 is ANQGSEA. The CDR3 contains 14 residues. For the CDR3, the DNA is TGCAGCGTTGAAGATCGGGGGACAGGGGGTGGCTACACCTTC. Protein sequence: CSVEDRGTGGGYTF.

The chain links TRBV19 to TRBJ2-7, with TRBD2 as a possible D gene (5 bases). The V and J ends lost 3 bases and 3 bases respectively, with 12 bases between them. Germline values: CDR1 LNHDA, CDR2 SQIVND (reference sequence). This CDR3 has 14 residues. CDR3 sequence (DNA): TGTGCCAGTAGTATTACCCGGGAAAACTACGAGCAGTACTTC. Protein product: CASSITRENYEQYF.

There are a few counts of this clonotype. This chain uses TRBV4-1 with TRBJ2-7, with 9 bases matching TRBD2. CDR3 length equals 13 residues. J gave up 5 bases and V 1 base, and 0 bases lay outside the gene matches. Per germline, CDR1 MGHRA and CDR2 YSYEKL. The CDR3 DNA follows: TGCGCCAGCAGCCAAGGACTAGCGGACGAGCAGTACTTC. This encodes CASSQGLADEQYF.

This clonotype has ten or more counts. CDR3 in amino acids: CASSLDDRDNQPQHF. The CDR3, as DNA: TGTGCCAGCAGTTTAGATGACAGGGACAATCAGCCCCAGCATTTT. The rearrangement uses TRBV12-3 or TRBV12-4 and TRBJ1-5; 7 bases are shared with TRBD1. This CDR3 has 15 amino acids. The V gene end was trimmed by 1 base and the J gene end by 3 bases; junction bases not matched to a gene: 3.

There are many counts of this clonotype. The chain combines TRBV9 with TRBJ2-1, with TRBD2 as a possible D gene (5 bases). Germline CDR1 SGDLS, CDR2 YYNGEE. The CDR3 has 14 amino acids. Trimming took 1 base from V and 8 from J, leaving 13 bases between them. The CDR3 DNA sequence: TGTGCCAGCAGCGTATCCGGAGCGGCCTATGAGCAGTTCTTC. Amino acids: CASSVSGAAYEQFF.

This clonotype was observed many times. The chain combines TRBV19 with TRBJ1-2, with TRBD1 matching 9 bases. There are 15 residues in the CDR3. The junction had 8 bases not matched to a gene; V was cut back by 4 bases and J by 5 bases. CDR1 and CDR2 (germline): LNHDA, SQIVND (reference sequence). In nucleotides, the CDR3 is TGTGCCAGTAGTACACAGGGGGCTGCGACTTATGGCTACACCTTC. This codes for CASSTQGAATYGYTF.

The chain uses TRBV5-6 and TRBJ2-3; 7 bases are shared with TRBD2. Trimming took 4 bases from V and 4 from J; bases not matched to a gene: 12. CDR1 and CDR2 from the germline V gene are SGHDT and YYEEEE. The CDR3 length is 16 residues. The CDR3 nucleotides are TGTGCCAGCAGCGACGACTGGGGGGGTCGTCCAGATACGCAGTATTTT. As protein: CASSDDWGGRPDTQYF.

To note about this clonotype: This clone may be a read error of a much larger clone one base away. The rearrangement joins TRBV7-2 to TRBJ2-7; possibly TRBD1 for D (5 bases). CDR1 and CDR2 (germline): SGHTA, FQGNSA. The CDR3 spans 15 residues. DNA for the CDR3: TGTGCCAGGAGCTTCTCTACAGGTAACTCCTACGAGCAGTACTTC. Translation: CARSFSTGNSYEQYF.

The chain recombines TRBV30 with TRBJ1-2, with D maybe TRBD1 (5 bases). Germline values: CDR1 GTSNPN, CDR2 SVGIG (reference sequence). V gave up 0 bases and J gave up 4 bases, with 9 bases separating them. CDR3 length equals 13 residues. CDR3 amino acids: CAWSVTGPYGYTF. The CDR3 coding sequence is TGTGCCTGGAGTGTAACAGGTCCCTATGGCTACACCTTC.

This clonotype was counted a few times. V gene TRBV19 combines with J gene TRBJ2-6; 8 bases map to TRBD2. V lost 3 bases, J lost 0 bases, and 16 bases stayed unmatched. Germline loops: CDR1 LNHDA, CDR2 SQIVND (reference sequence). CDR3 size: 21 residues. The CDR3 loop is CASSIKDTPGLVYSGANVLTF. The CDR3 DNA follows: TGTGCCAGTAGTATTAAGGACACCCCGGGACTAGTTTACTCTGGGGCCAACGTCCTGACTTTC.

There are many counts of this clonotype. The rearrangement links TRBV7-8 to TRBJ2-5; no clear D. The CDR3 runs to 13 residues. CDR1 and CDR2 (germline): SGHVS, FQNEAQ. Trimming pared 2 bases from V and 2 bases from J, leaving 6 bases between. The CDR3 bases are TGTGCCAGCAGCTTATGGTCACAAGAGACCCAGTACTTC. It is translated as CASSLWSQETQYF.

This clonotype was seen a handful of times. V and J are TRBV6-1 and TRBJ1-2, with D unresolved. The germline V and J ends were trimmed by 6 bases and 8 bases, with 13 bases remaining between them. Germline CDR1 and CDR2: MNHNS and SASEGT. This CDR3 has 12 residues. CDR3: CASSRPEHGYTF. CDR3 nucleotide sequence: TGTGCCAGCAGCCGCCCAGAGCACGGCTACACCTTC.

This clonotype was counted at least ten times. This chain links TRBV19 with TRBJ1-5; D remains ambiguous. This CDR3 is built from 13 residues. Trimming took 3 bases from V and 4 from J, leaving 7 bases between them. Germline loops: CDR1 LNHDA, CDR2 SQIVND (reference sequence). CDR3 residues: CASSMDVNQPQHF. The CDR3 DNA reads TGTGCCAGTAGTATGGATGTGAATCAGCCCCAGCATTTT.

In this sample, this clonotype turned up many times. The chain couples TRBV5-6 to TRBJ2-5; 8 bases agree with TRBD1. Germline CDR1 reads SGHDT; CDR2 reads YYEEEE. The junction had 7 bases not matched to a gene; V was cut back by 2 bases and J by 7 bases. The CDR3 runs 14 residues. CDR3: CASSLLDRGRTQYF. The CDR3 DNA follows: TGTGCCAGCAGCTTACTCGACAGGGGAAGGACCCAGTACTTC.

This clonotype turned up a few times. V usage is TRBV6-1 and J usage is TRBJ2-7; TRBD2 agrees at 9 bases. The germline gives CDR1 MNHNS, CDR2 SASEGT. CDR3 length equals 19 residues. The V gene end was trimmed by 1 base and the J gene end by 0 bases; junction bases not matched to a gene: 13. The DNA of the CDR3 is TGTGCCAGCAGTGAAGTGGATAGCGGGAGTCTCCAGAGCTCCTACGAGCAGTACGTC. It specifies CASSEVDSGSLQSSYEQYV.

The rearrangement uses TRBV12-3 or TRBV12-4 and TRBJ2-7; 14 nucleotides line up with TRBD2. J lost 3 bases, V lost 6 bases, and 10 bases had no gene match. This CDR3 region has 17 residues. The CDR3 coding sequence is TGTGCCAGCAGATGGACTAGCGGGAGGAGATGGCGCTACGAGCAGTACTTC. Residues: CASRWTSGRRWRYEQYF.

This clonotype was picked up many times. The chain employs TRBV11-2 and TRBJ2-1; D call uncertain. CDR3 size: 14 residues. Trimming removed 1 base at V and 6 bases at J, with 10 bases between. In germline, CDR1 is SGHAT, CDR2 FQNNGV. This CDR3 is CASSLGRGGNEQFF. For the CDR3, the DNA is TGTGCCAGCAGCTTAGGGAGAGGTGGCAATGAGCAGTTCTTC. Based on the CDR3 plus reference TRBV11-2 and TRBJ2-1, the full variable domain is EAGVAQSPRYKIIEKRQSVAFWCNPISGHATLYWYQQILGQGPKLLIQFQNNGVVDDSQLPKDRFSAERLKGVDSTLKIQPAKLEDSAVYLCASSLGRGGNEQFFGPGTRLTVL.

This clonotype was recorded at least ten times. This sequence joins TRBV27 and TRBJ2-6, with 11 bases fitting TRBD1. Per germline, CDR1 MNHEY and CDR2 SMNVEV (reference sequence). The CDR3 covers 17 residues. The trim removed 5 bases at V and 8 bases at J, leaving 11 bases unmatched. For the CDR3, the DNA is TGTGCCAGCAGTCTCGGGACAGGGGGTGGAAGTCCCAACGTCCTGACTTTC. Translating it yields CASSLGTGGGSPNVLTF.

V is TRBV19 and J is TRBJ1-4; TRBD1 is a possible D gene (5 bases). Germline loops: CDR1 LNHDA, CDR2 SQIVND (reference sequence). V gave up 1 base and J gave up 1 base, with 7 bases separating them. The CDR3 is 15 amino acids. The CDR3: CASSIGGGTNEKLFF. As DNA, the CDR3 is TGTGCCAGTAGTATAGGTGGGGGAACTAATGAAAAACTGTTTTTT. The full variable domain, its missing parts supplied by reference TRBV19 and TRBJ1-4, is DGGITQSPKYLFRKEGQNVTLSCEQNLNHDAMYWYRQDPGQGLRLIYYSQIVNDFQKGDIAEGYSVSREKKESFPLTVTSAQKNPTAFYLCASSIGGGTNEKLFFGSGTQLSVL.

This clonotype has at least ten counts. The chain employs TRBV2 and TRBJ2-7; the D gene is possibly TRBD2 (5 bases). The CDR3 covers 11 residues. V was shortened by 6 bases and J by 6 bases, with 9 bases between the two germline ends. The germline gives CDR1 SNHLY, CDR2 FYNNEI. The CDR3 reads CASRGLGEQYF. CDR3 bases: TGTGCCAGCAGAGGACTGGGCGAGCAGTACTTC.

This clonotype was picked up many times. The chain combines TRBV3-1 with TRBJ2-1; D gene uncertain. The CDR3 contains 14 residues. Per germline, CDR1 LGHDT and CDR2 YNNKEL (reference sequence). V was clipped by 4 bases and J by 8 bases, with 15 bases between them. CDR3 in DNA: TGTGCCAGCAGCCCTCCGACCCCTCTCCATGAGCAGTTCTTC. Amino acid sequence: CASSPPTPLHEQFF.

This clonotype was seen only a few times. Written as DNA, the CDR3 is TGTGCCAGCAGTCCTCCGGCGGGAGGGCCTGCAGGTACGCAGTATTTT. Translated: CASSPPAGGPAGTQYF. The chain combines TRBV9 with TRBJ2-3; 9 bases are shared with TRBD2. V dropped 5 bases and J dropped 8; count of bases not matched to a gene: 15. This CDR3 contains 16 residues. CDR1 and CDR2 (germline): SGDLS, YYNGEE.

This clonotype was observed many times. The chain carries TRBV13 and TRBJ2-7, with 7 nucleotides matching TRBD2. This CDR3 has 15 amino acids. V shed 5 bases and J 0 bases; nucleotides not matched to a gene: 7. The germline V gene encodes CDR1 PRHDT and CDR2 FYEKMQ (reference sequence). The CDR3 DNA follows: TGTGCCAGCAGCAATAGCGGGTCAAGCTCCTACGAGCAGTACGTC. Residues: CASSNSGSSSYEQYV.

This clonotype has just a few counts. CDR3: CASSQDGAGWSEKLFF. CDR3 DNA sequence: TGTGCCAGCAGCCAAGATGGAGCAGGGTGGAGTGAAAAACTGTTTTTT. The rearrangement links TRBV3-1 to TRBJ1-4, with a weak D call TRBD1 (5 bases). The germline V gene encodes CDR1 LGHDT and CDR2 YNNKEL (reference sequence). The CDR3 extends over 16 amino acids. With 0 bases removed from V and 7 bases from J, the gap between germline ends came to 15 bases.

The chain carries TRBV5-6 and TRBJ2-2; 10 nucleotides line up with TRBD2. V shed 2 bases and J 5 bases; nucleotides not matched to a gene: 12. Per the germline V gene, CDR1 is SGHDT and CDR2 is YYEEEE. The CDR3 spans 18 residues. The CDR3 sequence is CASSLLAGLLVDTGELFF. Written as DNA, the CDR3 is TGTGCCAGCAGCTTACTAGCGGGGCTTCTTGTAGATACCGGGGAGCTGTTTTTT.